This T cell receptor beta chain was sequenced in a study of tumor-infiltrating lymphocytes in primary liver carcinoma. They got blood RNA out of unsorted whole blood and also pulled out germline DNA. Constant-region priming of about 500 ng total RNA yielded TCR beta cDNA. Nested multiplex PCR, run for three rounds with slightly modified ARM-PCR, yielded TCR beta libraries. TRBV1-TRBV30 forward and Cbeta reverse primers drove the first two roughly 10-cycle rounds. One entry per CDR3 protein results from TCRdb running MiXCR on the multiplex PCR reads. The sample holds 190,000 or so distinct CDR3 sequences, about 65% seen once. Only a few counts were recorded for this clonotype. Trimming shortened V by 2 bases and J by 1 base, and 14 bases separated the two germline ends. The CDR3 spans 16 residues.

The rearrangement joins TRBV12-3 or TRBV12-4 to TRBJ1-1, with a possible D match to TRBD1 (5 bases). The sample was peripheral blood. The source is an older woman with primary liver carcinoma and hepatitis B virus infection. This CDR3 reads CASSLRRALENTEAFF. The CDR3 nucleotides read TGTGCCAGCAGTTTACGCAGGGCCCTTGAGAACACTGAAGCTTTCTTT.